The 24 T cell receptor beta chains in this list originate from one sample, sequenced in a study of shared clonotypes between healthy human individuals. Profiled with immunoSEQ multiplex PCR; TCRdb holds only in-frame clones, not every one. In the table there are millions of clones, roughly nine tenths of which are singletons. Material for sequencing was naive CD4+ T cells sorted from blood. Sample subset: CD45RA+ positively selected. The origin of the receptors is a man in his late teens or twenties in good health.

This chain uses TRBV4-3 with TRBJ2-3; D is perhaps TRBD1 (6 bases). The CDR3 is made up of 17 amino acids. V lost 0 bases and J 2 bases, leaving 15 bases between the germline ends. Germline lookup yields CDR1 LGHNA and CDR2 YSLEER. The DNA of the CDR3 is TGCGCCAGCAGCCAAGATCGTACAGGGCAAAACACAGATACGCAGTATTTT. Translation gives CASSQDRTGQNTDTQYF.

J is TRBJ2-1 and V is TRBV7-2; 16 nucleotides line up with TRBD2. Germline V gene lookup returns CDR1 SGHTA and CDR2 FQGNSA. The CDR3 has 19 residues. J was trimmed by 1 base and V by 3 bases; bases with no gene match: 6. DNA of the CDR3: TGTGCCAGCAGCTTGGGACTAGCGGGAGGGCCAAAGTCCTACAATGAGCAGTTCTTC. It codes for CASSLGLAGGPKSYNEQFF.

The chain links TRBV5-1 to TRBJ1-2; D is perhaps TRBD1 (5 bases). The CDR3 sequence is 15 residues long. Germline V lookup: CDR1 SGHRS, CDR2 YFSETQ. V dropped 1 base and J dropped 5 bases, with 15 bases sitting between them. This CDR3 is CASSLYEGTPYGYTF. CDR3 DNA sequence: TGCGCCAGCAGCTTGTACGAGGGGACGCCATATGGCTACACCTTC.

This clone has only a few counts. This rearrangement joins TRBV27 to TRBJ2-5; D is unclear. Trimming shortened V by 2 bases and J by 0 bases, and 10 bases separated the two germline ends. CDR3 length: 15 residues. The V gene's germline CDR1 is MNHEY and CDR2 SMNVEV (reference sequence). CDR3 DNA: TGTGCCAGCAGTTTAACCCGGGTTAACCAAGAGACCCAGTACTTC. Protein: CASSLTRVNQETQYF.

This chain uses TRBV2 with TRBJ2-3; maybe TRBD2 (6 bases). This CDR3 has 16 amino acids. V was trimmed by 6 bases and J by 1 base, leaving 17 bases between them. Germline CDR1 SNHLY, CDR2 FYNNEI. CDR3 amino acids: CASSPTGVAGTDTQYF. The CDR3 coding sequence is TGTGCCAGCAGCCCAACGGGGGTTGCTGGCACAGATACGCAGTATTTT. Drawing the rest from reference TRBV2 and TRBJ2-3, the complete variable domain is EPEVTQTPSHQVTQMGQEVILRCVPISNHLYFYWYRQILGQKVEFLVSFYNNEISEKSEIFDDQFSVERPDGSNFTLKIRSTKLEDSAMYFCASSPTGVAGTDTQYFGPGTRLTVL.

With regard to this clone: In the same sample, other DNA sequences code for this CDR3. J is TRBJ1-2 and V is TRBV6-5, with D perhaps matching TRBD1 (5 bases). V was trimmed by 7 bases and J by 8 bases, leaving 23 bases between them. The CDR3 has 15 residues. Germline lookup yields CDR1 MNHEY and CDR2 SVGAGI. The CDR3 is CASTSAPGTGPGYTF. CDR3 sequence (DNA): TGTGCCAGCACATCAGCCCCTGGGACGGGACCCGGCTACACCTTC.

For the CDR3, the DNA is TGTGCCAGCAGCTTGCAGACAGGGGTACACGAGCAGTACTTC. The encoded protein is CASSLQTGVHEQYF. The chain has TRBV5-4 and TRBJ2-7; 8 nucleotides align to TRBD1. The CDR3 extends over 14 amino acids. The V gene end was trimmed by 1 base and the J gene end by 5 bases; junction bases not matched to a gene: 5. Germline V lookup: CDR1 SGHNT, CDR2 YYREEE (reference sequence).

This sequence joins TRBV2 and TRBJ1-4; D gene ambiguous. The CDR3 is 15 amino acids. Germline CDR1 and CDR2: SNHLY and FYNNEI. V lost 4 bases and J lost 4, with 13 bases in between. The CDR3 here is CASSVGSANNEKLFF. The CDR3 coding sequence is TGTGCCAGCAGTGTGGGTTCAGCAAATAATGAAAAACTGTTTTTT.

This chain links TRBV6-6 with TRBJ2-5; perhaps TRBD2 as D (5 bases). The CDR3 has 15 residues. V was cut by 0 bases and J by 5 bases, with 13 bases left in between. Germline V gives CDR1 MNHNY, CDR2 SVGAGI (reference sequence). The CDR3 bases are TGTGCCAGCAGTTACTCTGGTCTAGCTGCGGAGACCCAGTACTTC. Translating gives CASSYSGLAAETQYF.

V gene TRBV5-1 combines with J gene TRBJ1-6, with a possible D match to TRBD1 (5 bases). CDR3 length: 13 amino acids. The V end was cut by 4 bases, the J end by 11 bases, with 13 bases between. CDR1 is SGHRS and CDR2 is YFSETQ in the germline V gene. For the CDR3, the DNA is TGCGCCAGCAGCGCGATTCCGGGGGCACCCCTCCACTTT. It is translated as CASSAIPGAPLHF.

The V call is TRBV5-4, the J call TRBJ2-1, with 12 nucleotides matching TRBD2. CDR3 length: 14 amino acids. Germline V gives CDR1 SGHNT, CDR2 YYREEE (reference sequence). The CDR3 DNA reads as TGTGAGTGGGGAGGACTAGCGGGGTACAATGAGCAGTTCTTC. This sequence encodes CEWGGLAGYNEQFF. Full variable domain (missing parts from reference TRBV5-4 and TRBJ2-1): ETGVTQSPTHLIKTRGQQVTLRCSSQSGHNTVSWYQQALGQGPQFIFQYYREEENGRGNFPPRFSGLQFPNYSSELNVNALELDDSALYLCEWGGLAGYNEQFFGPGTRLTVL.

The CDR3 DNA follows: TGTGCCAGCAGCTCGCCAGGCCTGAACACTGAAGCTTTCTTT. It codes for CASSSPGLNTEAFF. This chain connects TRBV11-2 to TRBJ1-1; D is unresolved. Per germline, CDR1 SGHAT and CDR2 FQNNGV. Trimming removed 4 bases at V and 0 bases at J, with 9 bases between. The CDR3 has 14 amino acids.

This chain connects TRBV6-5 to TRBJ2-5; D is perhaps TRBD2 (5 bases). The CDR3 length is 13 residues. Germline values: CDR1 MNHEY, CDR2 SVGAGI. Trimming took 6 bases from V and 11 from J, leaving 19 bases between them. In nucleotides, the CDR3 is TGTGCCAGCAGGAAGGAAGTCCTGGGAGAGCAGTACTTC. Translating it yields CASRKEVLGEQYF.

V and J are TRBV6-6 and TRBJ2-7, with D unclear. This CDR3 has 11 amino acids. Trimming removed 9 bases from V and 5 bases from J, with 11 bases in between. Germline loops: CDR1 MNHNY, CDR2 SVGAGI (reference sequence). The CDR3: CASSSIHEQYF. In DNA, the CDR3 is TGTGCCAGTTCCAGTATCCACGAGCAGTACTTC.

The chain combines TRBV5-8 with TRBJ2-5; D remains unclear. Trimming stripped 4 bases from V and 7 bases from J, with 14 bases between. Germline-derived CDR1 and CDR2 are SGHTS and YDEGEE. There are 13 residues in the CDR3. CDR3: CASSLKGLGTQYF. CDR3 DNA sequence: TGTGCCAGCAGCCTCAAGGGTTTGGGGACCCAGTACTTC.

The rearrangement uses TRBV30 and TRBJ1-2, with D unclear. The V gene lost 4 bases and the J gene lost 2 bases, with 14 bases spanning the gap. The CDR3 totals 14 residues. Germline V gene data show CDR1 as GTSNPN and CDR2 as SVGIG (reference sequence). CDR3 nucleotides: TGTGCCTGGACCCTCGACCATGCCAACTATGGCTACACCTTC. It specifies CAWTLDHANYGYTF.

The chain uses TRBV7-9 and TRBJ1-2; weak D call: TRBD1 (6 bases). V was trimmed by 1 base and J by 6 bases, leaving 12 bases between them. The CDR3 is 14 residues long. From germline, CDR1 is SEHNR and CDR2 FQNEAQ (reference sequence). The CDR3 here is CASSLDGGHNGYTF. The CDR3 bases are TGTGCCAGCAGCTTAGATGGGGGGCATAATGGCTACACCTTC.

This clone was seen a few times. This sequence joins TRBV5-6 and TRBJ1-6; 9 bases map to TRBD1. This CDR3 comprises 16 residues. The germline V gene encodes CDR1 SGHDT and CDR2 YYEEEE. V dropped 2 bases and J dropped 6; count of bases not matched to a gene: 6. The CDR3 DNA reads TGTGCCAGCAGCTTCGGGACAGGGCGGTTTAATTCACCCCTCCACTTT. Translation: CASSFGTGRFNSPLHF.

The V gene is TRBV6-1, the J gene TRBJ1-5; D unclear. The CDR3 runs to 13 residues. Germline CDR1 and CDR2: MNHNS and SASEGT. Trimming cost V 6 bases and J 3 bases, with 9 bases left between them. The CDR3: CASRKDPNQPQHF. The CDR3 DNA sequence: TGTGCCAGCAGGAAGGACCCCAATCAGCCCCAGCATTTT.

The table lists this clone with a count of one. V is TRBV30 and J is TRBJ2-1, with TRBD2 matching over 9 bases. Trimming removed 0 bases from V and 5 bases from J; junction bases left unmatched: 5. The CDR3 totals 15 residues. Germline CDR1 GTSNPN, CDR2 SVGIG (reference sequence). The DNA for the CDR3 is TGTGCCTGGAGTGTGACTAGCGGTTCACACAATGAGCAGTTCTTC. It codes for CAWSVTSGSHNEQFF.

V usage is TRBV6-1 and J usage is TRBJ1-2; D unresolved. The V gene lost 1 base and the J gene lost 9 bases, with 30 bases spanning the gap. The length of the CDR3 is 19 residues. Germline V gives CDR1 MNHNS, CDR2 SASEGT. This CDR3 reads CASSEVPVLNAPSIESYTF. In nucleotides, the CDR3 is TGTGCCAGCAGTGAAGTCCCTGTTCTGAATGCTCCCTCGATAGAAAGCTACACCTTC.

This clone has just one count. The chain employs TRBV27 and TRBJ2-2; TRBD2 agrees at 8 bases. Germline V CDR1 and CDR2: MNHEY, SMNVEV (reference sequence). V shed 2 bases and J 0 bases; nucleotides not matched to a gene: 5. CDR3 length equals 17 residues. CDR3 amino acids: CASSLELRGANTGELFF. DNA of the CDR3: TGTGCCAGCAGTTTAGAATTGCGGGGGGCGAACACCGGGGAGCTGTTTTTT.

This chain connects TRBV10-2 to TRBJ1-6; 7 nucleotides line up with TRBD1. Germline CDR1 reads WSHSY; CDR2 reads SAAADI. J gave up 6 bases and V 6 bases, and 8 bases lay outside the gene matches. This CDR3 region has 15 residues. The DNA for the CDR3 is TGCGCCAGCAGGGGGACAGATGCCCCTAATTCACCCCTCCACTTT. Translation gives CASRGTDAPNSPLHF.

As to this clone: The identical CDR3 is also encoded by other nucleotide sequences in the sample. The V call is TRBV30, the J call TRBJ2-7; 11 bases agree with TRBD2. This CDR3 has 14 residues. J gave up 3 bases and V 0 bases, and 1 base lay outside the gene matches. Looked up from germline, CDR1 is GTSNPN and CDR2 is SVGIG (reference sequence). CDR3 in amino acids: CAWSVTSGSYEQYF. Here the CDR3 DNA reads TGTGCCTGGAGTGTAACTAGCGGGAGCTACGAGCAGTACTTC.